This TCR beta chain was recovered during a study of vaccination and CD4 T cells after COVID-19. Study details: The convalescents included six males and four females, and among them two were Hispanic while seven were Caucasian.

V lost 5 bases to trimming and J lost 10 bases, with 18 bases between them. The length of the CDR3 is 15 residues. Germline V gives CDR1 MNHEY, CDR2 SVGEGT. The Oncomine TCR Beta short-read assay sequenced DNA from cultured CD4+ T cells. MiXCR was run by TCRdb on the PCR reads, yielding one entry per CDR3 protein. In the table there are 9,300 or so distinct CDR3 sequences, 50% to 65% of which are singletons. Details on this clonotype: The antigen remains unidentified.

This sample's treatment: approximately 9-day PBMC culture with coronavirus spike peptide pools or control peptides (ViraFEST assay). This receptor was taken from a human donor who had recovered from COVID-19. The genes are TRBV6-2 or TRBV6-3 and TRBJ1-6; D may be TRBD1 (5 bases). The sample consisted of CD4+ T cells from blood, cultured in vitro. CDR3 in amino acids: CASSLPGSQGSPLHF. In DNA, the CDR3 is TGTGCCAGCAGTCTCCCGGGAAGTCAGGGATCACCCCTCCACTTT.